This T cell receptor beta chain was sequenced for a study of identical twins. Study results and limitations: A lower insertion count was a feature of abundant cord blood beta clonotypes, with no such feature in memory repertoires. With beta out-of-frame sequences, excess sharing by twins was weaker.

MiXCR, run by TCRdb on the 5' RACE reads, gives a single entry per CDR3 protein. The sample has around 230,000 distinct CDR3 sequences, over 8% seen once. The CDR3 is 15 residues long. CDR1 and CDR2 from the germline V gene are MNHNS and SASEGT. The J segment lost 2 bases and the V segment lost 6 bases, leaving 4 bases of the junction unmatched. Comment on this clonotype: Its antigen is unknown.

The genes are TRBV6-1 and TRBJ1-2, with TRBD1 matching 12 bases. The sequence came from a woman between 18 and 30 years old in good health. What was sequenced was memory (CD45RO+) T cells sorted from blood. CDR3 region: CASRGTGGVNYGYTF. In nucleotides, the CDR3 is TGTGCCAGCAGGGGGACAGGGGGCGTCAACTATGGCTACACCTTC.